This TCR beta chain was recovered during a study of T cell clones after liver transplantation. Study details: Samples came from ITN030ST, which attempted immunosuppression withdrawal within 2 years of liver transplantation. Three of the eight recipients were HCV-positive; the rest had non-autoimmune, non-viral transplant indications.

Unstimulated PBMCs were sorted into CD3+CD4+ and CD3+CD8+ populations. The protocol was immunoSEQ multiplex PCR, while the TCRdb copy is restricted to in-frame clones and leaves out a portion. The profile shows 70,000 to 80,000 clones, more than 90% of them singletons. The length of the CDR3 is 16 residues. Germline V gene data show CDR1 as SNHLY and CDR2 as FYNNEI. The J segment lost 9 bases and the V segment lost 4 bases, leaving 10 bases of the junction unmatched. The rearrangement uses TRBV2 and TRBJ2-1; 12 nucleotides agree with TRBD2. Sequenced material: CD4+ T cells from blood, taken before liver transplant. The source of this sequence is a human donor who received a liver transplant. The CDR3 reads CASSANLAGGPREQFF. CDR3 sequence (DNA): TGTGCCAGCAGTGCAAATCTAGCGGGAGGGCCTCGTGAGCAGTTCTTC.